The next 27 T cell receptor beta chains were all read from a single sample in a study of T cell repertoires in cytomegalovirus infection. For these TCRs, the target antigens are not known. MiXCR, run by TCRdb on the reads, gives a single entry per CDR3 protein. Here the sample spans some 560,000 distinct CDR3 sequences, around two fifths being singletons. Sequencing was performed on cultured PBMCs, taken from culture after CMV antigen stimulation. These receptors originate from a human donor in good health (CMV status not recorded). Some clones in this sample may be carry-over from other donors' samples.

This chain joins TRBV7-2 and TRBJ2-7; the D gene could be TRBD1 or TRBD2 (5 bases each). Germline values: CDR1 SGHTA, CDR2 FQGNSA. The germline V and J ends were trimmed by 6 bases and 2 bases, with 17 bases remaining between them. The CDR3 spans 15 residues. CDR3 sequence (DNA): TGTGCCAGCAGGGAACCGGGACGGAGCACCTACGAGCAGTACTTC. It encodes CASREPGRSTYEQYF.

V gene TRBV19 combines with J gene TRBJ2-5; D is ambiguous. Germline-derived CDR1 and CDR2 are LNHDA and SQIVND (reference sequence). V lost 3 bases and J lost 4, with 9 bases in between. CDR3 length: 13 residues. CDR3 amino acids: CASSIGSAETQYF. The CDR3 bases are TGTGCCAGTAGTATCGGCTCGGCAGAGACCCAGTACTTC.

The DNA of the CDR3 is TGTGCCAGCAGCCCGGAGGCTGGGGCCACTGAAGCTTTCTTT. Protein sequence: CASSPEAGATEAFF. J is TRBJ1-1 and V is TRBV7-6; TRBD1 might be the D (5 bases). This CDR3 spans 14 amino acids. Germline V gives CDR1 SGHVS, CDR2 FNYEAQ. Trimming left V 5 bases short and J 4 bases short, with 14 bases between.

The rearrangement uses TRBV7-9 and TRBJ2-7, with D unresolved. The CDR3 extends over 15 amino acids. V dropped 5 bases and J dropped 0 bases, with 14 bases sitting between them. CDR1 SEHNR and CDR2 FQNEAQ come from the germline V gene (reference sequence). CDR3 sequence: CASSHSRPSSYEQYF. The CDR3 DNA reads TGTGCCAGCAGCCACTCAAGGCCAAGCTCCTACGAGCAGTACTTC.

The chain uses TRBV7-8 and TRBJ2-1, with a tentative D call TRBD2 (6 bases). Germline assignment: CDR1 SGHVS and CDR2 FQNEAQ. Trimming stripped 5 bases from V and 9 bases from J, with 20 bases between. This CDR3 is 15 amino acids long. Here the CDR3 DNA reads TGTGCCAGCAGCCCCCCCGGGACCCCCGGGAGTGAGCAGTTCTTC. Translating gives CASSPPGTPGSEQFF.

This sequence joins TRBV7-4 and TRBJ2-5, with D unclear. The germline V gene encodes CDR1 SGHVT and CDR2 SQSDAQ. The CDR3 totals 14 residues. V dropped 5 bases and J dropped 0 bases, with 10 bases sitting between them. Here the CDR3 reads CASSPDVDQETQYF. DNA of the CDR3: TGTGCCAGCAGCCCGGATGTTGACCAAGAGACCCAGTACTTC.

This clonotype was counted once. The genes are TRBV7-9 and TRBJ1-2; 7 nucleotides match TRBD1. V shed 2 bases, J shed 7 bases, and the junction held 13 bases outside the gene matches. The germline CDR1 and CDR2 sequences are SEHNR and FQNEAQ (reference sequence). The CDR3 consists of 16 residues. Here the CDR3 DNA reads TGTGCCAGCAGCTTAAAGGGAGGGGGACAGTGGACTGGCTACACCTTC. Residues: CASSLKGGGQWTGYTF.

V is TRBV6-5 and J is TRBJ2-6; D not certain. CDR3 length: 17 residues. V lost 5 bases and J lost 3, with 17 bases in between. The germline CDR1 and CDR2 sequences are MNHEY and SVGAGI. Here the CDR3 DNA reads TGTGCCAGCAGTGGTGTCAGCATAGGTTATGGGGCCAACGTCCTGACTTTC. As protein: CASSGVSIGYGANVLTF.

The chain joins TRBV30 to TRBJ1-5; D not resolved. Trimming cost V 0 bases and J 4 bases, with 7 bases left between them. The CDR3 length is 13 residues. From germline, CDR1 is GTSNPN and CDR2 SVGIG (reference sequence). The CDR3 reads CAWSVQRNQPQHF. CDR3 bases: TGTGCCTGGAGTGTACAACGGAATCAGCCCCAGCATTTT.

This chain connects TRBV6-8 to TRBJ1-1; a weak D match, TRBD1 (5 bases). CDR1 is MNHGY, CDR2 SAAAGT, per germline. V was pared by 3 bases and J by 5 bases, with 10 bases between. CDR3 length: 13 amino acids. In DNA, the CDR3 is TGTGCCAGCAGTTATCGGGGACTGACTGAAGCTTTCTTT. Its translation: CASSYRGLTEAFF.

The chain links TRBV10-3 to TRBJ1-2; D is perhaps TRBD1 (5 bases). Germline V gene lookup returns CDR1 ENHRY and CDR2 SYGVKD. V lost 2 bases, J lost 0 bases, and 10 bases lay in between. The CDR3 runs 15 residues. CDR3 DNA: TGTGCCATCAGTGAGGTGGTAGGGGCTAACTATGGCTACACCTTC. Its translation: CAISEVVGANYGYTF.

The chain has TRBV2 and TRBJ2-5; 9 bases fit TRBD2. The CDR3 covers 15 residues. V was pared by 6 bases and J by 5 bases, with 10 bases of the junction left unmatched. Germline V CDR1 and CDR2: SNHLY, FYNNEI. CDR3 in DNA: TGTGCCAGCAGAAAAGATAGCGGGAGAGGCGAGACCCAGTACTTC. It is translated as CASRKDSGRGETQYF.

The chain employs TRBV7-4 and TRBJ2-7; D might be TRBD1 (6 bases). V lost 5 bases and J 13 bases, leaving 21 bases between the germline ends. The CDR3 sequence is 13 residues long. Germline values: CDR1 SGHVT, CDR2 SQSDAQ. The CDR3 spells CASSLTQGTEVYF. CDR3 bases: TGTGCCAGCAGCCTCACCCAGGGGACGGAGGTATACTTC. The variable domain in full, completed from reference TRBV7-4 and TRBJ2-7, reads GAGVSQSPRYKVAKRGRDVALRCDSISGHVTLYWYRQTLGQGSEVLTYSQSDAQRDKSGRPSGRFSAERPERSVSTLKIQRTEQGDSAVYLCASSLTQGTEVYFGPGTRLTVT.

This chain uses TRBV12-3 or TRBV12-4 with TRBJ2-7, with TRBD1 as a possible D gene (6 bases). Trimming stripped 2 bases from V and 6 bases from J, with 17 bases between. The CDR3 extends over 15 amino acids. In DNA, the CDR3 is TGTGCCAGCAGTTTACCCACAGGGAGTTTGGCCGAGCAGTACTTC. Residues: CASSLPTGSLAEQYF.

The V call is TRBV7-2, the J call TRBJ1-4; 9 positions match TRBD1. Germline CDR1 SGHTA, CDR2 FQGNSA. V lost 1 base to trimming and J lost 7 bases; unmatched junction nucleotides: 10. The CDR3 is 17 amino acids. This CDR3 reads CASSLVADRGSGEKLFF. The CDR3 DNA follows: TGTGCCAGCAGCTTAGTAGCTGACAGGGGGAGTGGTGAAAAACTGTTTTTT.

J is TRBJ2-7 and V is TRBV28, with TRBD2 as a possible D gene (5 bases). V was cut by 0 bases and J by 5 bases, with 11 bases left in between. From germline, CDR1 is MDHEN and CDR2 SYDVKM. This CDR3 contains 14 residues. As DNA, the CDR3 is TGTGCCAGCAGTTTATGGAACATAGCGAACGAGCAGTACTTC. This codes for CASSLWNIANEQYF.

The gene calls are TRBV20-1 and TRBJ2-7; D is perhaps TRBD1 (5 bases). Per the germline V gene, CDR1 is DFQATT and CDR2 is SNEGSKA (reference sequence). The V end was cut by 0 bases, the J end by 5 bases, with 14 bases between. The CDR3 loop spans 14 amino acids. The CDR3: CSARDHQGVDEQYF. Written as DNA, the CDR3 is TGCAGTGCTAGAGATCACCAGGGTGTCGACGAGCAGTACTTC.

The chain employs TRBV11-3 and TRBJ2-5, with D perhaps assigned TRBD1 or TRBD2 (5 bases each). The CDR3 is 15 residues long. Looked up from germline, CDR1 is SGHNT and CDR2 is YENEEA. V dropped 5 bases and J dropped 1 base, with 14 bases sitting between them. DNA of the CDR3: TGTGCCAGCAGCCCAGGGACGGCGGTCCAAGAGACCCAGTACTTC. Protein product: CASSPGTAVQETQYF.

This clonotype has at least ten counts. The chain recombines TRBV7-2 with TRBJ2-5; 7 bases match TRBD1. Germline CDR1 reads SGHTA; CDR2 reads FQGNSA. The CDR3 sequence is 13 residues long. Trimming at V came to 5 bases and at J to 1 base, leaving 1 base not matched to a gene. DNA of the CDR3: TGTGCCAGCAGCCGGGACAGCCAAGAGACCCAGTACTTC. Translating it yields CASSRDSQETQYF.

This clonotype has just a few counts. The CDR3 DNA reads as TGTGCCAGCAGTACTAGCGGGGTATACCTATTTACCACAGATACGCAGTATTTT. Its protein is CASSTSGVYLFTTDTQYF. This chain connects TRBV28 to TRBJ2-3; 10 positions agree with TRBD2. V lost 5 bases, J lost 2 bases, and 13 bases stayed unmatched. CDR1 and CDR2 (germline): MDHEN, SYDVKM. This CDR3 contains 18 residues.

The chain uses TRBV7-8 and TRBJ2-1, with D possibly being TRBD2 (6 bases). V was pared by 1 base and J by 12 bases, with 16 bases between. Germline CDR1 is SGHVS and CDR2 is FQNEAQ. The CDR3 consists of 14 residues. This chain's CDR3 is CASSLERRGRGQFF. The CDR3 region has the DNA TGTGCCAGCAGCTTAGAGCGGAGGGGCCGGGGGCAGTTCTTC.

The chain employs TRBV30 and TRBJ1-1, with D perhaps TRBD1 (5 bases). The ends were cut back, 0 bases at V and 11 bases at J, with 16 bases in the middle. Looked up from germline, CDR1 is GTSNPN and CDR2 is SVGIG (reference sequence). This CDR3 has 13 residues. The CDR3 protein is CAWSVSGGGTAFF. CDR3 nucleotide sequence: TGTGCCTGGAGTGTGTCGGGTGGGGGGACGGCTTTCTTT.

The DNA of the CDR3 is TGCAGCGTTTCCGGCCTGGGAAACACCATATATTTT. Translating gives CSVSGLGNTIYF. The chain couples TRBV29-1 to TRBJ1-3; D gene ambiguous. Trimming pared 5 bases from V and 4 bases from J, leaving 9 bases between. Germline assignment: CDR1 SQVTM and CDR2 ANQGSEA. This CDR3 region has 12 residues.

The chain employs TRBV2 and TRBJ2-7; possibly TRBD1 for D (5 bases). This CDR3 has 12 residues. Looked up from germline, CDR1 is SNHLY and CDR2 is FYNNEI. The DNA for the CDR3 is TGTGCACTGCGACCTGGGGCGTACGAGCAGTACTTC. As protein: CALRPGAYEQYF.

The chain recombines TRBV7-2 with TRBJ1-6; no clear D. The CDR3 runs 14 residues. With 6 bases removed from V and 6 bases from J, the gap between germline ends came to 12 bases. Germline assignment: CDR1 SGHTA and CDR2 FQGNSA. The CDR3 sequence: CASRFALANSPLHF. The DNA for the CDR3 is TGTGCCAGCAGATTCGCGCTCGCTAATTCACCCCTCCACTTT. Full variable domain (remainder filled in from reference TRBV7-2 and TRBJ1-6): GAGVSQSPSNKVTEKGKDVELRCDPISGHTALYWYRQSLGQGLEFLIYFQGNSAPDKSGLPSDRFSAERTGGSVSTLTIQRTQQEDSAVYLCASRFALANSPLHFGNGTRLTVT.

Only a few counts were recorded for this clonotype. The V gene is TRBV28, the J gene TRBJ2-5, with D tentatively TRBD2 (6 bases). This CDR3 contains 12 residues. Germline assignment: CDR1 MDHEN and CDR2 SYDVKM. Trimming took 8 bases from V and 7 from J, leaving 14 bases between them. CDR3 DNA: TGTGCCAGCGGGGGGTACCAGAGGACCCAGTACTTC. Encoded protein: CASGGYQRTQYF. Full variable domain (remainder filled in from reference TRBV28 and TRBJ2-5): DVKVTQSSRYLVKRTGEKVFLECVQDMDHENMFWYRQDPGLGLRLIYFSYDVKMKEKGDIPEGYSVSREKKERFSLILESASTNQTSMYLCASGGYQRTQYFGPGTRLLVL.

This clonotype showed up just a few times. This chain connects TRBV28 to TRBJ2-1; D ambiguous. CDR3 length: 14 residues. Trimming left V 5 bases short and J 7 bases short, with 15 bases between. CDR1 and CDR2 from the germline V gene are MDHEN and SYDVKM. Here the CDR3 DNA reads TGTGCCAGCAGTCCCCCCCAAAGGGTAAATGAGCAGTTCTTC. Amino acid sequence: CASSPPQRVNEQFF.